This passage covers 22 T cell receptor beta chains from one sample sequenced in a study of blood T cell repertoires in COVID-19. Assay used: immunoSEQ multiplex PCR; TCRdb lists only in-frame clones, some missing. Of about 140,000 clones listed, 84% were seen once; the top ten hold around 9.6%. Sequencing was performed on peripheral blood. The source is a man aged 55-75 years with active or convalescent COVID-19.

The count of this clone is one. The genes are TRBV9 and TRBJ2-2, with 12 nucleotides matching TRBD2. This CDR3 has 17 amino acids. The junction had 4 bases not matched to a gene; V was cut back by 0 bases and J by 4 bases. The germline gives CDR1 SGDLS, CDR2 YYNGEE. The CDR3 here is CASSVARLAGVTGELFF. In nucleotides, the CDR3 is TGTGCCAGCAGCGTAGCCCGACTAGCGGGGGTCACCGGGGAGCTGTTTTTT.

This clone is a singleton in its sample. This sequence joins TRBV7-9 and TRBJ1-1, with 7 bases matching TRBD1. The V gene's germline CDR1 is SEHNR and CDR2 FQNEAQ (reference sequence). The CDR3 consists of 15 residues. V trimming: 5 bases; J trimming: 0 bases; junction bases outside the gene matches: 6. CDR3 bases: TGTGCCAGCAGCCAAATTGACAGGGTGAACACTGAAGCTTTCTTT. It specifies CASSQIDRVNTEAFF.

This rearrangement joins TRBV20-1 to TRBJ2-3; D possibly corresponds to TRBD2 (6 bases). The V end lost 3 bases, the J end lost 6 bases, and 16 bases lay between the germline ends. CDR3 size: 14 residues. Germline CDR1 DFQATT, CDR2 SNEGSKA (reference sequence). In DNA, the CDR3 is TGCAGTGCTAGTGCGCGGGGAGTGGAGGATACGCAGTATTTT. As protein: CSASARGVEDTQYF.

This rearrangement joins TRBV7-2 to TRBJ1-1, with D possibly matching TRBD1 (5 bases). The CDR3 covers 15 residues. Trimming took 4 bases from V and 0 from J, leaving 12 bases between them. The germline gives CDR1 SGHTA, CDR2 FQGNSA. CDR3 bases: TGTGCCAGCAGCTCGGGAGGAGGGGTGAACACTGAAGCTTTCTTT. It specifies CASSSGGGVNTEAFF.

The CDR3 nucleotides read TGTGCCAGCAGCTTATGGAGGGATCAGCCCCAGCATTTT. Protein sequence: CASSLWRDQPQHF. V is TRBV7-2 and J is TRBJ1-5; D is uncertain. Germline V gene data show CDR1 as SGHTA and CDR2 as FQGNSA. V gave up 2 bases and J gave up 5 bases, with 7 bases separating them. The length of the CDR3 is 13 residues.

The CDR3 spells CASSRQTSNQPQHF. The CDR3 nucleotides are TGTGCCAGTAGTAGGCAAACCAGCAATCAGCCCCAGCATTTT. This chain connects TRBV19 to TRBJ1-5; D gene uncertain. Germline assignment: CDR1 LNHDA and CDR2 SQIVND (reference sequence). The CDR3 consists of 14 residues. V shed 4 bases and J shed 1 base, with 8 bases lying between them.

The rearrangement joins TRBV4-1 to TRBJ2-2; a weak D match, TRBD2 (7 bases). Germline V gene data show CDR1 as MGHRA and CDR2 as YSYEKL. Trimming removed 4 bases from V and 12 bases from J, with 12 bases in between. CDR3 length equals 12 residues. CDR3 amino acids: CASSLGGTQLFF. The CDR3 bases are TGCGCCAGCAGCCTCGGGGGGACACAGCTGTTTTTT.

This chain uses TRBV10-1 with TRBJ1-1; D is perhaps TRBD1 (5 bases). The V gene lost 4 bases and the J gene lost 4 bases, with 16 bases spanning the gap. The CDR3 length is 15 residues. The germline gives CDR1 WNHNN, CDR2 SYGVQD (reference sequence). CDR3 region: CASSGGTPAGTEAFF. In DNA, the CDR3 is TGCGCCAGCAGTGGCGGGACTCCCGCGGGCACTGAAGCTTTCTTT.

This clone was counted between two and nine times. The V gene is TRBV11-2, the J gene TRBJ1-1; maybe TRBD1 (5 bases). Germline V gene lookup returns CDR1 SGHAT and CDR2 FQNNGV. CDR3 length: 15 residues. The V end was cut by 0 bases, the J end by 7 bases, with 15 bases between. CDR3 sequence (DNA): TGTGCCAGCAGCTTAGAGGCCAGGGTGATTAATGAAGCTTTCTTT. Encoded protein: CASSLEARVINEAFF.

This sequence joins TRBV24-1 and TRBJ1-3; D is undetermined. Germline V CDR1 and CDR2: KGHDR, SFDVKD. V was shortened by 3 bases and J by 1 base, with 6 bases between the two germline ends. The CDR3 totals 14 residues. CDR3 region: CATSDPLSGNTIYF. The CDR3 coding sequence is TGTGCCACCAGTGATCCCCTGTCTGGAAACACCATATATTTT.

The rearrangement links TRBV30 to TRBJ1-4; D not resolved. This CDR3 is built from 14 residues. Germline loops: CDR1 GTSNPN, CDR2 SVGIG (reference sequence). Between the trimmed V and J ends, which lost 1 base and 5 bases, there was a span of 11 bases. Written as DNA, the CDR3 is TGTGCCTGGAGTGCTGAGGATTTAAATGAAAAACTGTTTTTT. Amino acids: CAWSAEDLNEKLFF.

This rearrangement joins TRBV10-1 to TRBJ2-7; 9 bases agree with TRBD1. Unmatched junction bases numbered 6, after V lost 0 bases and J lost 3 bases. The length of the CDR3 is 16 residues. Germline CDR1 and CDR2: WNHNN and SYGVQD (reference sequence). DNA of the CDR3: TGCGCCAGCAGTGAGTCAGGAGTGGGACAGGGCTACGAGCAGTACTTC. It encodes CASSESGVGQGYEQYF.

The chain uses TRBV21-1 and TRBJ1-5; the D segment call TRBD1 is taken from the table without a DNA check. TRBV21-1 corresponds to a pseudogene. The CDR3 runs to 18 residues. In DNA form, the CDR3 reads TGTGCCAGCACTTACAACCTAAACAGGGGCTATAGCAATCAGCCCCAGCATTTT. This sequence encodes CASTYNLNRGYSNQPQHF.

This clone was seen just once. The chain uses TRBV28 and TRBJ2-1; tentative D call: TRBD1 (6 bases). This CDR3 has 16 residues. The germline V gene encodes CDR1 MDHEN and CDR2 SYDVKM. V lost 5 bases to trimming and J lost 0 bases, with 14 bases between them. CDR3: CASSPPGQRSYNEQFF. CDR3 bases: TGTGCCAGCAGTCCCCCCGGACAGCGCTCCTACAATGAGCAGTTCTTC.

To note about this clone: The junction does not match germline at one end; this may be a read error. The CDR3 nucleotides read TGCGCCAGCAGCCGACAGGCGCCGGGACTAGCGGGAGGGTGGGTTGAGACAGATACGCAGTATTTT. Its translation: CASSRQAPGLAGGWVETDTQYF. This chain joins TRBV7-8 and TRBJ2-3; TRBD2 matches 16 bases. CDR1 is SGHVS and CDR2 is FQNEAQ in the germline V gene. The CDR3 extends over 22 amino acids.

This clone was found once. The chain joins TRBV3-1 (or the pseudogene TRBV3-2) to TRBJ2-7; D remains unclear. There are 13 residues in the CDR3. Per germline, CDR1 LGHDT and CDR2 YNNKEL (reference sequence). Trimming shortened V by 0 bases and J by 0 bases, and 3 bases separated the two germline ends. CDR3 protein: CASSQDYSYEQYV. In nucleotides, the CDR3 is TGTGCCAGCAGCCAAGATTACTCCTACGAGCAGTACGTC.

This chain connects TRBV4-1 to TRBJ1-1; possibly TRBD1 for D (5 bases). Germline V gene data show CDR1 as MGHRA and CDR2 as YSYEKL. V lost 5 bases to trimming and J lost 10 bases, with 26 bases between them. This CDR3 has 16 amino acids. Here the CDR3 DNA reads TGCGCCAGCAGCTTCGGGGGGGGACCCTCTCTTTCGGGAGCTTTCTTT. Protein sequence: CASSFGGGPSLSGAFF.

This clone was found a few times. The J gene is TRBJ1-2, the V gene TRBV30, with 11 bases identical to TRBD1. This CDR3 has 17 residues. CDR1 and CDR2 from the germline V gene are GTSNPN and SVGIG (reference sequence). Trimming at V came to 0 bases and at J to 3 bases, leaving 9 bases not matched to a gene. DNA for the CDR3: TGTGCCTGGAGTGTGGACAGGGGGCCCCCCGGGGACTATGGCTACACCTTC. It specifies CAWSVDRGPPGDYGYTF.

In this sample, this clone turned up once. The gene calls are TRBV6-6 and TRBJ2-2; TRBD1 matches at 9 bases. Trimming took 6 bases from V and 5 from J; bases not matched to a gene: 10. The CDR3 sequence is 16 residues long. Germline-derived CDR1 and CDR2 are MNHNY and SVGAGI (reference sequence). CDR3 DNA sequence: TGTGCCAGCAGCAGGTGGACAGGGGAAAGGACCGGGGAGCTGTTTTTT. Translation gives CASSRWTGERTGELFF.

The chain couples TRBV6-5 to TRBJ2-3; D is perhaps TRBD2 (6 bases). Looked up from germline, CDR1 is MNHEY and CDR2 is SVGAGI. CDR3 size: 15 residues. Deletions cut 4 bases from V and 4 bases from J, with 15 bases between. Here the CDR3 DNA reads TGTGCCAGCAGTTCCTACTCACCGGGGGCAGATACGCAGTATTTT. Translating gives CASSSYSPGADTQYF.

CDR3 residues: CASTLGVSGYTF. The CDR3, as DNA: TGTGCCAGTACCTTAGGGGTGTCTGGCTACACCTTC. This chain joins TRBV19 and TRBJ1-2; D is perhaps TRBD1 (5 bases). With 7 bases removed from V and 7 bases from J, the gap between germline ends came to 13 bases. Per the germline V gene, CDR1 is LNHDA and CDR2 is SQIVND (reference sequence). The length of the CDR3 is 12 residues. The variable domain in full, completed from reference TRBV19 and TRBJ1-2, reads DGGITQSPKYLFRKEGQNVTLSCEQNLNHDAMYWYRQDPGQGLRLIYYSQIVNDFQKGDIAEGYSVSREKKESFPLTVTSAQKNPTAFYLCASTLGVSGYTFGSGTRLTVV.

The chain combines TRBV7-9 with TRBJ2-1; 11 bases map to TRBD2. The CDR3 has 17 residues. After removal of 2 bases from V and 5 bases from J, the junction contained 8 bases not matched to a gene. The germline CDR1 and CDR2 sequences are SEHNR and FQNEAQ (reference sequence). The CDR3 DNA follows: TGTGCCAGCAGCTTACTAGCGGGAGGCCCAGGGGACAATGAGCAGTTCTTC. Residues: CASSLLAGGPGDNEQFF. The whole variable domain, remainder taken from reference TRBV7-9 and TRBJ2-1, is DTGVSQNPRHKITKRGQNVTFRCDPISEHNRLYWYRQTLGQGPEFLTYFQNEAQLEKSRLLSDRFSAERPKGSFSTLEIQRTEQGDSAMYLCASSLLAGGPGDNEQFFGPGTRLTVL.